One sample yielded the 4 T cell receptor beta chains listed below, sequenced in a study of identical twins. TCRdb processed the 5' RACE reads anew with MiXCR; each CDR3 protein has one entry. In the table there are a few hundred thousand distinct CDR3 sequences, about 9% of which are singletons. These data also featured in a second study, about yellow fever vaccine responses in identical twins.

Sequencing used CD8+ T cells sorted from blood. The receptor source for this set is a woman aged 18-29 years in good health.

Worth noting for this clonotype: A much larger clone differs from this one at a single base, so this may be a read error. The chain uses TRBV29-1 and TRBJ2-7, with D tentatively TRBD1 (5 bases). The germline CDR1 and CDR2 sequences are SQVTM and ANQGSEA. The V end lost 8 bases, the J end lost 4 bases, and 12 bases lay between the germline ends. The CDR3 contains 11 residues. This CDR3 reads CSFTAGYEQYF. Here the CDR3 DNA reads TGCAGCTTCACAGCAGGGTACGAGCAGTACTTC.

The rearrangement joins TRBV29-1 to TRBJ1-2, with TRBD1 matching 8 bases. Germline CDR1 is SQVTM and CDR2 is ANQGSEA. The V gene end was trimmed by 7 bases and the J gene end by 2 bases; junction bases not matched to a gene: 6. The CDR3 runs to 13 residues. CDR3 DNA: TGCAGCGCGGGACAGGATGTGAACTATGGCTACACCTTC. Its protein product is CSAGQDVNYGYTF. Variable domain in full (rest from reference TRBV29-1 and TRBJ1-2): SAVISQKPSRDICQRGTSLTIQCQVDSQVTMMFWYRQQPGQSLTLIATANQGSEATYESGFVIDKFPISRPNLTFSTLTVSNMSPEDSSIYLCSAGQDVNYGYTFGSGTRLTVV.

This clonotype was detected a few times. The V and J genes are TRBV20-1 and TRBJ2-7; D may be TRBD1 (5 bases). V was shortened by 1 base and J by 0 bases, with 7 bases between the two germline ends. This CDR3 spans 13 amino acids. Germline lookup yields CDR1 DFQATT and CDR2 SNEGSKA (reference sequence). CDR3 loop: CSARGTYSYEQYF. Here the CDR3 DNA reads TGCAGTGCTAGAGGGACATACTCCTACGAGCAGTACTTC.

This clonotype was seen at least ten times. The chain links TRBV7-8 to TRBJ2-1; 9 bases align to TRBD2. J lost 0 bases, V lost 6 bases, and 6 bases had no gene match. Germline-derived CDR1 and CDR2 are SGHVS and FQNEAQ. This CDR3 spans 16 amino acids. The CDR3 DNA reads as TGTGCCAGCAGTCTCCTTAGCGGGAGCTCCTACAATGAGCAGTTCTTC. Translation gives CASSLLSGSSYNEQFF.